The 20 T cell receptor beta chains given below trace back to one sample, sequenced in a study of blood T cell repertoires in COVID-19. TCRdb keeps only in-frame clones here, not all; method: immunoSEQ multiplex PCR. Seen here are around 76,000 clones, around 85% observed once, and the top ten hold approximately 4.8%. The material sequenced was peripheral blood. These receptors all stem from a man older than 75 with acute or convalescent COVID-19.

The chain has TRBV11-2 and TRBJ2-7, with TRBD2 matching 10 bases. The ends lost 7 bases at V and 2 bases at J; junction bases unmatched: 5. This CDR3 comprises 14 residues. From germline, CDR1 is SGHAT and CDR2 FQNNGV. In DNA, the CDR3 is TGTGCCAGCACCAGGACTAGCGGCGCCTACGAGCAGTACTTC. Its translation: CASTRTSGAYEQYF.

The chain combines TRBV6-5 with TRBJ1-2, with D possibly TRBD1 on 5 matching bases. Germline CDR1 is MNHEY and CDR2 is SVGAGI. The V gene lost 6 bases and the J gene lost 5 bases, with 13 bases spanning the gap. This CDR3 region has 13 residues. In nucleotides, the CDR3 is TGTGCCAGCAGCCCCAGGGAATTTTATGGCTACACCTTC. It specifies CASSPREFYGYTF.

This chain links TRBV6-1 with TRBJ1-2, with 12 positions matching TRBD1. This CDR3 has 16 residues. Germline loops: CDR1 MNHNS, CDR2 SASEGT. V dropped 3 bases and J dropped 7; count of bases not matched to a gene: 9. The CDR3 nucleotides are TGTGCCAGCAGTGAGCCAGGGACAGGGGGCACTTCTGGCTACACCTTC. It encodes CASSEPGTGGTSGYTF.

V gene TRBV27 combines with J gene TRBJ2-1; TRBD2 might be the D (6 bases). V was shortened by 9 bases and J by 8 bases, with 23 bases between the two germline ends. The germline V gene encodes CDR1 MNHEY and CDR2 SMNVEV (reference sequence). There are 15 residues in the CDR3. DNA for the CDR3: TGTGCCAGTGGGTTTGGGCGGCTAGCGATCGATGAGCAGTTCTTC. Encoded protein: CASGFGRLAIDEQFF.

This clone was detected only a few times. The CDR3 here is CASSREAAMGTEAFF. CDR3 bases: TGTGCCAGCAGCCGAGAGGCGGCGATGGGCACTGAAGCTTTCTTT. J is TRBJ1-1 and V is TRBV7-9; D ambiguous. Trimming removed 5 bases from V and 4 bases from J, with 17 bases in between. The germline CDR1 and CDR2 sequences are SEHNR and FQNEAQ (reference sequence). This CDR3 region has 15 residues.

The genes are TRBV7-2 and TRBJ2-7; D remains ambiguous. Germline V gene lookup returns CDR1 SGHTA and CDR2 FQGNSA. Trimming took 5 bases from V and 3 from J, leaving 5 bases between them. This CDR3 spans 11 amino acids. The CDR3 loop is CASSLYYEQYF. CDR3 bases: TGTGCCAGCAGCCTATACTACGAGCAGTACTTC. The full variable domain, rest sourced from reference TRBV7-2 and TRBJ2-7, is GAGVSQSPSNKVTEKGKDVELRCDPISGHTALYWYRQSLGQGLEFLIYFQGNSAPDKSGLPSDRFSAERTGGSVSTLTIQRTQQEDSAVYLCASSLYYEQYFGPGTRLTVT.

The chain couples TRBV5-1 to TRBJ2-1; 14 nucleotides match TRBD2. Trimming cost V 2 bases and J 0 bases; bases outside gene matches: 7. Germline CDR1 and CDR2: SGHRS and YFSETQ. The CDR3 spans 19 residues. The CDR3 spells CASSLGLAGGLSSYNEQFF. CDR3 nucleotides: TGCGCCAGCAGCTTAGGACTAGCGGGGGGTCTGAGCTCCTACAATGAGCAGTTCTTC.

The chain employs TRBV19 and TRBJ2-5, with 8 positions matching TRBD2. V lost 8 bases and J lost 1; bases outside the gene matches: 9. In germline, CDR1 is LNHDA, CDR2 SQIVND (reference sequence). CDR3 length equals 15 residues. CDR3 protein: CASSSAGEAQETQYF. DNA of the CDR3: TGTGCCAGTTCTTCAGCGGGAGAGGCCCAAGAGACCCAGTACTTC.

The V gene is TRBV18, the J gene TRBJ2-7; D may be TRBD1 (5 bases). The germline V gene encodes CDR1 KGHSH and CDR2 LQKENI. The CDR3 length is 13 residues. V was pared by 6 bases and J by 2 bases, with 11 bases between. The CDR3 DNA follows: TGTGCCAGCTCCCAAACAGGCGCCTACGAGCAGTACTTC. Protein product: CASSQTGAYEQYF.

This clone is a singleton in its sample. V gene TRBV7-2 combines with J gene TRBJ1-6, with D possibly TRBD1 on 6 matching bases. Germline values: CDR1 SGHTA, CDR2 FQGNSA. V dropped 0 bases and J dropped 4 bases, with 10 bases sitting between them. The length of the CDR3 is 16 residues. CDR3 amino acids: CASSLAGTPYNSPLHF. The DNA for the CDR3 is TGTGCCAGCAGCTTAGCTGGGACACCGTATAATTCACCCCTCCACTTT. Using reference TRBV7-2 and TRBJ1-6 for the parts outside the CDR3, the full variable domain is GAGVSQSPSNKVTEKGKDVELRCDPISGHTALYWYRQSLGQGLEFLIYFQGNSAPDKSGLPSDRFSAERTGGSVSTLTIQRTQQEDSAVYLCASSLAGTPYNSPLHFGNGTRLTVT.

The V call is TRBV28, the J call TRBJ1-4, with D possibly being TRBD1 (6 bases). The CDR3 has 13 residues. Germline CDR1 and CDR2: MDHEN and SYDVKM. Trimming cost V 4 bases and J 8 bases, with 11 bases left between them. This chain's CDR3 is CASSSRGGEKLFF. The CDR3 DNA reads TGTGCCAGCAGTTCCAGGGGTGGCGAAAAACTGTTTTTT.

This sequence joins TRBV6-2 or TRBV6-3 and TRBJ1-1; no clear D gene. This CDR3 has 16 residues. Trimming left V 2 bases short and J 8 bases short, with 21 bases between. CDR1 MNHEY and CDR2 SVGEGT come from the germline V gene. The CDR3 DNA reads as TGTGCCAGCAGTTACGACGGCAGGAGGGCGATATCCGAAGCTTTCTTT. Protein product: CASSYDGRRAISEAFF.

The chain joins TRBV7-2 to TRBJ2-3; D gene uncertain. Trimming shortened V by 1 base and J by 4 bases, and 6 bases separated the two germline ends. The CDR3 loop spans 13 amino acids. Germline V CDR1 and CDR2: SGHTA, FQGNSA. For the CDR3, the DNA is TGTGCCAGCAGCTTAGTTGCGTCAGATACGCAGTATTTT. Its protein is CASSLVASDTQYF.

The V and J genes are TRBV27 and TRBJ2-2; 7 nucleotides match TRBD1. Germline CDR1 and CDR2: MNHEY and SMNVEV (reference sequence). The V and J ends lost 6 bases and 3 bases, in that order; junction bases with no gene match: 7. The CDR3 loop spans 15 amino acids. CDR3 loop: CASRSRGLDTGELFF. CDR3 DNA sequence: TGTGCCAGCAGATCAAGGGGGCTGGACACCGGGGAGCTGTTTTTT.

The chain combines TRBV19 with TRBJ2-7; D perhaps matches TRBD1 (7 bases). The CDR3 runs 13 residues. From germline, CDR1 is LNHDA and CDR2 SQIVND (reference sequence). V dropped 11 bases and J dropped 1 base, with 15 bases sitting between them. The DNA for the CDR3 is TGTGCCGTGGGAGGACAGGCATCCTACGAGCAGTACTTC. Translating it yields CAVGGQASYEQYF.

The V gene is TRBV4-3, the J gene TRBJ2-5; 11 nucleotides agree with TRBD1. The CDR3 has 16 residues. CDR1 and CDR2 from the germline V gene are LGHNA and YSLEER. The V segment lost 3 bases and the J segment 5 bases; nucleotides outside the gene matches: 8. CDR3 DNA: TGCGCCAGCAGCCAGGGTTGGACAGGGGGCGGTGAGACCCAGTACTTC. Translating gives CASSQGWTGGGETQYF.

The CDR3 region has the DNA TGCGCCAGCAGCTTGAACGGCGGACAAGCAGTCGCCGGGGAGCTGTTTTTT. It encodes CASSLNGGQAVAGELFF. The rearrangement links TRBV5-1 to TRBJ2-2; D is perhaps TRBD1 (5 bases). Trimming removed 1 base at V and 6 bases at J, with 19 bases between. Germline V lookup: CDR1 SGHRS, CDR2 YFSETQ. The CDR3 extends over 17 amino acids. The full variable domain, with the rest looked up from reference TRBV5-1 and TRBJ2-2, is KAGVTQTPRYLIKTRGQQVTLSCSPISGHRSVSWYQQTPGQGLQFLFEYFSETQRNKGNFPGRFSGRQFSNSRSEMNVSTLELGDSALYLCASSLNGGQAVAGELFFGEGSRLTVL.

This clone has just a few counts. In DNA, the CDR3 is TGCGCCAGCAGCCAAGAACCTAGCGGGGGTGGTGGAGATACGCAGTATTTT. Its translation is CASSQEPSGGGGDTQYF. The chain links TRBV4-1 to TRBJ2-3; 10 nucleotides line up with TRBD2. In germline, CDR1 is MGHRA, CDR2 YSYEKL. V lost 0 bases and J lost 5; bases outside the gene matches: 8. This CDR3 comprises 17 residues.

This chain joins TRBV27 and TRBJ2-3; TRBD2 matches 10 bases. V was pared by 0 bases and J by 12 bases, with 6 bases of the junction left unmatched. There are 14 residues in the CDR3. Germline V gene sequence: CDR1 MNHEY, CDR2 SMNVEV (reference sequence). In nucleotides, the CDR3 is TGTGCCAGCAGTTTATCCGGACTAGCGGCTTTTCAGTATTTT. This codes for CASSLSGLAAFQYF.

J is TRBJ2-5 and V is TRBV7-2, with 11 bases lining up with TRBD2. CDR1 and CDR2 (germline): SGHTA, FQGNSA. J lost 5 bases, V lost 5 bases, and 7 bases had no gene match. The CDR3 contains 15 residues. The CDR3 sequence is CASSIGLAGWETQYF. Written as DNA, the CDR3 is TGTGCCAGCAGCATTGGACTAGCGGGTTGGGAGACCCAGTACTTC. The complete variable domain, with remaining parts taken from reference TRBV7-2 and TRBJ2-5, reads GAGVSQSPSNKVTEKGKDVELRCDPISGHTALYWYRQSLGQGLEFLIYFQGNSAPDKSGLPSDRFSAERTGGSVSTLTIQRTQQEDSAVYLCASSIGLAGWETQYFGPGTRLLVL.